This T cell receptor (beta chain) emerged from a study of blood T cell repertoires in COVID-19. CDR3 length: 14 residues. Germline loops: CDR1 MDHEN, CDR2 SYDVKM. Unmatched junction bases numbered 3, after V lost 5 bases and J lost 1 base. Here immunoSEQ multiplex PCR was the method, and the copy in TCRdb shows in-frame clones only, minus some. The table includes some 130,000 clones, approximately 86% detected once. This TCR was recovered from a woman between 65 and 79 years old with COVID-19, enrolled during active disease. This rearrangement joins TRBV28 to TRBJ1-1; 8 nucleotides line up with TRBD1. Input material: peripheral blood. CDR3 nucleotide sequence: TGTGCCAGCAGTCCAGGGGGCAGGAACACTGAAGCTTTCTTT. Translating gives CASSPGGRNTEAFF.